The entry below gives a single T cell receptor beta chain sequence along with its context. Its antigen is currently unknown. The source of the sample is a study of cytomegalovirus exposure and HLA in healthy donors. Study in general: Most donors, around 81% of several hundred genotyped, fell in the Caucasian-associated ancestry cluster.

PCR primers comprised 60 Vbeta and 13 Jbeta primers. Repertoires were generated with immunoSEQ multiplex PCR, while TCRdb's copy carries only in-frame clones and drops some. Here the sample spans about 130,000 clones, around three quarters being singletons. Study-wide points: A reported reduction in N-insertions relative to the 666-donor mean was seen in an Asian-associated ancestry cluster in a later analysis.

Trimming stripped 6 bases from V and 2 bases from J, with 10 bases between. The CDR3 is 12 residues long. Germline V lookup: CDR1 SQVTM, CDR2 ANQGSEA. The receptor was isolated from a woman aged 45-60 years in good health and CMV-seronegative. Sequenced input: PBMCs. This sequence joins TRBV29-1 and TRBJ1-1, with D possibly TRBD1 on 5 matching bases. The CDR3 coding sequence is TGCAGCGTGGCAACAGGTAACACTGAAGCTTTCTTT. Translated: CSVATGNTEAFF.